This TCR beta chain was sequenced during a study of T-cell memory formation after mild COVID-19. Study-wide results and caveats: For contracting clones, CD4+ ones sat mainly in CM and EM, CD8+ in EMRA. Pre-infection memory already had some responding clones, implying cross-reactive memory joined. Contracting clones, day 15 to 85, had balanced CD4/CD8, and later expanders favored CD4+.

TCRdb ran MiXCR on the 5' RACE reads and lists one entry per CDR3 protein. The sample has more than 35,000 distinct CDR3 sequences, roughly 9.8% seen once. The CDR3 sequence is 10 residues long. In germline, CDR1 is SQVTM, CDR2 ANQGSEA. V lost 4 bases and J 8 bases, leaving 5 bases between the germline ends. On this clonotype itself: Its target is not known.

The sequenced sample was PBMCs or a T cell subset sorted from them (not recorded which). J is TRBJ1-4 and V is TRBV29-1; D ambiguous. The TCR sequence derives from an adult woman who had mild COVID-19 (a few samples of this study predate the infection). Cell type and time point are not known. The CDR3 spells CSVGGEKLFF. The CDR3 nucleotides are TGCAGCGTTGGTGGCGAAAAACTGTTTTTT.